This TCR beta chain was captured in a study of T-cell memory formation after mild COVID-19. Study-level background: TCR clusters were mostly confined to one donor each. Study observations and caveats: Clones shrinking from day 15 to 85 showed even CD4/CD8 mixes; later expanders tilted CD4+. Researchers found some responding clones in pre-infection memory, a sign that cross-reactive memory joined.

The V end lost 4 bases, the J end lost 4 bases, and 16 bases lay between the germline ends. The V gene's germline CDR1 is SGHTA and CDR2 FQGNSA. The CDR3 covers 15 residues. TCRdb fed the 5' RACE reads into MiXCR, producing one record per CDR3 protein. The data show more than 150,000 distinct CDR3 sequences, 9.5% to 13% seen once. This clonotype came up many times. No antigen is known for it. The TCR originated in a man aged 18 to 30 who had mild COVID-19 (a few samples of this study predate the infection). Cell type and time point are not known. Sequencing used PBMCs or a T cell subset sorted from them (not recorded which). The chain carries TRBV7-2 and TRBJ1-2; no firm D call. CDR3 residues: CASSSFVTGPYGYTF. The DNA for the CDR3 is TGTGCCAGCAGCTCCTTCGTTACCGGCCCCTATGGCTACACCTTC.